Below are 7 T cell receptor beta chains sequenced from a single sample in a study of cytomegalovirus exposure and HLA in healthy donors. The PCR ran on 60 Vbeta and 13 Jbeta primers. Libraries were prepared by immunoSEQ multiplex PCR; TCRdb keeps only in-frame clonotypes and omits some of them. The table lists over 110,000 clones, roughly four fifths of them singletons. Sequencing was done on a sample of PBMCs. The receptors here all came from a male donor in good health and CMV-seronegative.

The CDR3 loop is CASSQGTSDYNEQFF. CDR3 bases: TGCGCCAGCAGCCAAGGGACTAGCGACTACAATGAGCAGTTCTTC. The chain joins TRBV4-3 to TRBJ2-1; the match to TRBD2 covers 9 bases. V shed 1 base, J shed 3 bases, and the junction held 1 base outside the gene matches. This CDR3 spans 15 amino acids. Per the germline V gene, CDR1 is LGHNA and CDR2 is YSLEER.

This clone was seen just once. The J gene is TRBJ2-2, the V gene TRBV6-6; the match to TRBD1 covers 7 bases. The germline gives CDR1 MNHNY, CDR2 SVGAGI (reference sequence). The CDR3 loop spans 14 amino acids. The ends lost 8 bases at V and 6 bases at J; junction bases unmatched: 9. The CDR3 region is CASVRQGNAGELFF. The CDR3 nucleotides are TGTGCCAGCGTAAGACAGGGAAATGCCGGGGAGCTGTTTTTT.

The genes are TRBV28 and TRBJ1-5; possible D gene TRBD1, 5 bases. The V and J ends lost 6 bases and 7 bases respectively, with 16 bases between them. The CDR3 contains 14 residues. Germline V gene sequence: CDR1 MDHEN, CDR2 SYDVKM. As DNA, the CDR3 is TGTGCCAGCAGCCCTTCAGGGATCGGACAGCCCCAGCATTTT. Encoded protein: CASSPSGIGQPQHF.

The V gene is TRBV9, the J gene TRBJ2-3; 11 bases are shared with TRBD1. Germline V gene sequence: CDR1 SGDLS, CDR2 YYNGEE. The CDR3 covers 17 residues. With 0 bases clipped from V and 4 bases from J, the junction kept 7 bases outside the gene matches. In DNA form, the CDR3 reads TGTGCCAGCAGCGTAGATGGAAGGACAGGGGGCCCAGATACGCAGTATTTT. Its protein is CASSVDGRTGGPDTQYF. Full variable domain (outside the CDR3, taken from reference TRBV9 and TRBJ2-3): DSGVTQTPKHLITATGQRVTLRCSPRSGDLSVYWYQQSLDQGLQFLIQYYNGEERAKGNILERFSAQQFPDLHSELNLSSLELGDSALYFCASSVDGRTGGPDTQYFGPGTRLTVL.

The genes are TRBV7-2 and TRBJ2-5, with 8 bases lining up with TRBD2. Germline-derived CDR1 and CDR2 are SGHTA and FQGNSA. This CDR3 contains 14 residues. The V and J ends lost 1 base and 6 bases, in that order; junction bases with no gene match: 4. The CDR3 region has the DNA TGTGCCAGCAGCTTAGGTAGCGGGATAAAGACCCAGTACTTC. It translates to CASSLGSGIKTQYF.

V is TRBV7-3 and J is TRBJ2-2; 8 bases are shared with TRBD1. This CDR3 has 14 amino acids. Germline CDR1 reads SGHTA; CDR2 reads FQGTGA. The J segment lost 7 bases and the V segment lost 2 bases, leaving 3 bases of the junction unmatched. CDR3 in DNA: TGTGCCAGCAGCTTACAGGGGGCAGGCGGGGAGCTGTTTTTT. It is translated as CASSLQGAGGELFF.

For the CDR3, the DNA is TGTGCCAGCAGCTCGGGACAGGGGGGTGGTGAGCAGTTCTTC. Its translation is CASSSGQGGGEQFF. V is TRBV7-9 and J is TRBJ2-1, with 11 bases matching TRBD1. CDR3 length equals 14 residues. CDR1 and CDR2 (germline): SEHNR, FQNEAQ (reference sequence). V dropped 4 bases and J dropped 9; count of bases not matched to a gene: 5.